What follows are 2 T cell receptor beta chains derived from one specimen sequenced in a study of blood T cell repertoires in COVID-19. The protocol was immunoSEQ multiplex PCR, while the TCRdb copy is restricted to in-frame clones and leaves out a portion. Of roughly 260,000 clones listed, approximately 90% are singletons. Material for sequencing was peripheral blood. Source of these receptors: a man aged 60-69 years who had recovered from COVID-19.

This sequence joins TRBV30 and TRBJ1-5; maybe TRBD1 (5 bases). CDR1 GTSNPN and CDR2 SVGIG come from the germline V gene (reference sequence). The CDR3 is 13 residues long. V lost 2 bases and J 5 bases, leaving 10 bases between the germline ends. The CDR3 sequence is CAWSPGGDQPQHF. CDR3 nucleotides: TGTGCCTGGAGTCCGGGGGGGGATCAGCCCCAGCATTTT.

The chain employs TRBV7-2 and TRBJ2-7; D possibly corresponds to TRBD2 (5 bases). Trimming removed 7 bases from V and 0 bases from J, with 13 bases in between. CDR3 length equals 14 residues. Germline V gene sequence: CDR1 SGHTA, CDR2 FQGNSA. CDR3 sequence: CASNGAGLSYEQYF. The CDR3 DNA sequence: TGTGCCAGCAACGGCGCGGGCCTCTCCTACGAGCAGTACTTC.